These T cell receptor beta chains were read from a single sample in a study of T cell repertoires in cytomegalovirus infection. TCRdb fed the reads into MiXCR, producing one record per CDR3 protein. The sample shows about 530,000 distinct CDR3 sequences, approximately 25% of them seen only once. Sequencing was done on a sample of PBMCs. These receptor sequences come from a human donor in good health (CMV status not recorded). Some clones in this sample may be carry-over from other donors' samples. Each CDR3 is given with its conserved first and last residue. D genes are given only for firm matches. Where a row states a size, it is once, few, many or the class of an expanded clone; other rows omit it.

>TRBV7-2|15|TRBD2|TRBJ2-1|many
TGTGCCAGCAGCATGACTAGCGGGAGAACCAATGAGCAGTTCTTC
CASSMTSGRTNEQFF
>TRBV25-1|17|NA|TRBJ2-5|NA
TGTGCCAGCAGTGAATCTTACAGGTGGATTGGCCAAGAGACCCAGTACTTC
CASSESYRWIGQETQYF
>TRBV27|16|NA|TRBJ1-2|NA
TGTGCCAGCAGTCCCTACCGGACGCGTCCGGACTATGGCTACACCTTC
CASSPYRTRPDYGYTF
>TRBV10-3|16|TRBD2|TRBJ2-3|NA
TGTGCCATCAGGGCTAGCGGAGGAGGGTTCACAGATACGCAGTATTTT
CAIRASGGGFTDTQYF
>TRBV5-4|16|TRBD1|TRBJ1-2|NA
TGTGCCAGCAGCTTGGGGGGACAGGGGGCATACTATGGCTACACCTTC
CASSLGGQGAYYGYTF
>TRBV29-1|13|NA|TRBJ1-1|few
TGCAGCGTTCTGGTCAGAAAGAACACTGAAGCTTTCTTT
CSVLVRKNTEAFF
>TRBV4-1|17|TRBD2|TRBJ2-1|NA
TGCGCCAGCAGCCAAGTAAGAGTCGCGGGAGGCTACAATGAGCAGTTCTTC
CASSQVRVAGGYNEQFF
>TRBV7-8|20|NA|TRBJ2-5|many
TGTGCCAGCAGCTTATCTAGGACAGCAACCCTCTTGGGGGGGACAGAGACCCAGTACTTC
CASSLSRTATLLGGTETQYF
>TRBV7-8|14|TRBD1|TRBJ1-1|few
TGTGCCAGCAGCCGACAGGGGGACAACACTGAAGCTTTCTTT
CASSRQGDNTEAFF
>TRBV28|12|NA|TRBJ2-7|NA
TGTGCCAGCAGTCTCTATTACTACGAGCAGTACTTC
CASSLYYYEQYF
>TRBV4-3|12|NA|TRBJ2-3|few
TGCGCCAGCAGCCAAGGGACGGCTTCGCAGTATTTT
CASSQGTASQYF
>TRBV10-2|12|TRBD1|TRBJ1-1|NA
TGCGCCAGCAGGCAGGGGGGCACTGAAGCTTTCTTT
CASRQGGTEAFF
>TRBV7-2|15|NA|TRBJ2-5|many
TGTGCCAGCAGCTCTGGACGGAATTTTCAAGAGACCCAGTACTTC
CASSSGRNFQETQYF
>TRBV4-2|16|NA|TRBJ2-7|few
TGTGCCAGCAGCCAAGAGGCTAGCGTCCCCTTCTACGAGCAGTACTTC
CASSQEASVPFYEQYF
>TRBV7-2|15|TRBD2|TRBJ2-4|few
TGTGCCAGCAGCTTAGGGACTAGCGGCCGAAACATTCAGTACTTC
CASSLGTSGRNIQYF
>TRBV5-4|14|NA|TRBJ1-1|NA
TGTGCCAGCAGCTCATCCCTCACGAACACTGAAGCTTTCTTT
CASSSSLTNTEAFF